The TCR beta chain described here comes from a study of response to subunit inactivated influenza vaccine. Findings and limits, study-wide: It was the authors' suggestion that each seasonal influenza vaccination recruits few new T cells.

This clonotype was seen a handful of times. Its target is not known. TCRdb redid the calling of the RT-PCR reads with MiXCR, one entry per CDR3 protein. The data show around 490,000 distinct CDR3 sequences, less than 8% seen once. From germline, CDR1 is SQVTM and CDR2 ANQGSEA. The V and J ends lost 6 bases and 5 bases respectively, with 19 bases between them. This CDR3 contains 14 residues. The sequencing used PBMCs from blood, collected about 23 months after vaccination. The chain combines TRBV29-1 with TRBJ1-1, with a possible D match to TRBD1 (5 bases). The origin of this receptor is a man aged 45 to 70 who received an inactivated influenza vaccine. CDR3 amino acids: CSVVVPGVRTEAFF. The CDR3 nucleotides are TGCAGCGTCGTAGTGCCGGGGGTACGGACTGAAGCTTTCTTT.